These 20 T cell receptor beta chains came from one sample sequenced in a study of cytomegalovirus exposure and HLA in healthy donors (dated by TCRdb to 2017 to 2019). Libraries were prepared through the immunoSEQ multiplex PCR assay. The table comes from immuneACCESS by way of TCRdb, which keeps in-frame sequences with V and J called. Part of the clones is missing from these tables; in studies checked, under half for an unresolved V gene and the rest for unknown reasons. The sample has roughly 110,000 clones on record, about nine tenths of them singletons. The ten largest make up 1.5% to 2% of the sample. Source material: PBMCs. The origin of the receptors is a woman between 18 and 29 years old in good health and CMV-seropositive.

The chain links TRBV7-2 to TRBJ1-1; 9 positions agree with TRBD1. Looked up from germline, CDR1 is SGHTA and CDR2 is FQGNSA. The CDR3 spans 13 residues. V shed 6 bases, J shed 3 bases, and the junction held 2 bases outside the gene matches. CDR3 in DNA: TGTGCCAGCAGTTGGGACAGGGACACTGAAGCTTTCTTT. Its translation: CASSWDRDTEAFF.

The CDR3 coding sequence is TGTGCCAGCTCACCAGCCCAGGGAAATCAGCCCCAGCATTTT. Its translation is CASSPAQGNQPQHF. The chain employs TRBV18 and TRBJ1-5, with D perhaps matching TRBD1 (5 bases). Germline loops: CDR1 KGHSH, CDR2 LQKENI. The germline V and J ends were trimmed by 2 bases and 4 bases, with 9 bases remaining between them. The CDR3 length is 14 residues.

This chain uses TRBV28 with TRBJ2-2, with D possibly being TRBD2 (6 bases). There are 17 residues in the CDR3. Trimming cost V 7 bases and J 5 bases, with 23 bases left between them. CDR1 and CDR2 (germline): MDHEN, SYDVKM. For the CDR3, the DNA is TGTGCCAGCATGCGGCTGGGGGGAAAGTCTAGAACCGGGGAGCTGTTTTTT. Protein: CASMRLGGKSRTGELFF.

This chain joins TRBV7-2 and TRBJ1-3, with no clear D. V was trimmed by 5 bases and J by 8 bases, leaving 7 bases between them. Germline assignment: CDR1 SGHTA and CDR2 FQGNSA. CDR3 size: 11 residues. The CDR3 sequence is CASSISYTIYF. DNA of the CDR3: TGTGCCAGCAGCATCAGTTACACCATATATTTT.

The chain uses TRBV7-6 and TRBJ1-1; D is undetermined. The CDR3 is 16 amino acids. The ends were cut back, 0 bases at V and 5 bases at J, with 16 bases in the middle. Per germline, CDR1 SGHVS and CDR2 FNYEAQ. As DNA, the CDR3 is TGTGCCAGCAGCTTAGCGCTAAAATCCGGAGGGACTGAAGCTTTCTTT. Translating gives CASSLALKSGGTEAFF.

This chain links TRBV11-2 with TRBJ1-1; the D gene is possibly TRBD1 (5 bases). CDR1 and CDR2 (germline): SGHAT, FQNNGV. The V gene lost 5 bases and the J gene lost 3 bases, with 22 bases spanning the gap. The CDR3 runs 17 residues. CDR3: CASSQSLAPGGYTEAFF. In DNA, the CDR3 is TGTGCCAGCAGCCAGAGCCTCGCACCGGGGGGTTACACTGAAGCTTTCTTT.

The chain uses TRBV28 and TRBJ2-3; the D gene is possibly TRBD1 (5 bases). This CDR3 comprises 13 residues. CDR1 MDHEN and CDR2 SYDVKM come from the germline V gene. The ends were cut back, 8 bases at V and 2 bases at J, with 11 bases in the middle. In DNA, the CDR3 is TGTGCCAGCGGGGCTAAATTCACAGATACGCAGTATTTT. This sequence encodes CASGAKFTDTQYF. Based on the CDR3 plus reference TRBV28 and TRBJ2-3, the full variable domain is DVKVTQSSRYLVKRTGEKVFLECVQDMDHENMFWYRQDPGLGLRLIYFSYDVKMKEKGDIPEGYSVSREKKERFSLILESASTNQTSMYLCASGAKFTDTQYFGPGTRLTVL.

The CDR3 DNA reads TGTGCCAGCAGTTTATTCGGGACTAGCGGGGGGGCATGGGATACGCAGTATTTT. This gives the protein CASSLFGTSGGAWDTQYF. V gene TRBV28 combines with J gene TRBJ2-3, with 16 bases identical to TRBD2. The germline gives CDR1 MDHEN, CDR2 SYDVKM. The CDR3 contains 18 residues. V was clipped by 1 base and J by 6 bases; unmatched bases: 7.

This sequence joins TRBV7-6 and TRBJ2-3, with TRBD1 as a possible D gene (6 bases). Trimming removed 5 bases at V and 0 bases at J, with 12 bases between. CDR1 and CDR2 (germline): SGHVS, FNYEAQ. The CDR3 runs to 15 residues. CDR3 coding DNA: TGTGCCAGCAGCCCCGGGACATCTAGCACAGATACGCAGTATTTT. The encoded protein is CASSPGTSSTDTQYF.

V is TRBV27 and J is TRBJ2-2; D call uncertain. There are 12 residues in the CDR3. From germline, CDR1 is MNHEY and CDR2 SMNVEV (reference sequence). V was pared by 2 bases and J by 6 bases, with 4 bases between. CDR3 bases: TGTGCCAGCAGTTTACTCCCCGGGGAGCTGTTTTTT. It codes for CASSLLPGELFF.

This sequence joins TRBV5-5 and TRBJ2-1; tentative D call: TRBD1 (6 bases). V was shortened by 2 bases and J by 0 bases, with 9 bases between the two germline ends. The germline CDR1 and CDR2 sequences are SGHKS and YYEKEE (reference sequence). CDR3 length equals 15 residues. The CDR3 here is CASSLEGVSYNEQFF. The CDR3 DNA reads as TGTGCCAGCAGCTTAGAGGGGGTCTCCTACAATGAGCAGTTCTTC.

V is TRBV5-1 and J is TRBJ1-5; TRBD1 might be the D (6 bases). V was clipped by 0 bases and J by 3 bases, with 10 bases between them. The CDR3 runs to 15 residues. The germline gives CDR1 SGHRS, CDR2 YFSETQ. The CDR3 region is CASSLDTGPNQPQHF. The CDR3 DNA reads TGCGCCAGCAGCTTGGACACAGGGCCCAATCAGCCCCAGCATTTT.

This clone was observed once. V is TRBV4-1 and J is TRBJ1-6; D remains ambiguous. V gave up 1 base and J gave up 4 bases, with 11 bases separating them. This CDR3 has 16 residues. Germline-derived CDR1 and CDR2 are MGHRA and YSYEKL. The CDR3: CASSQVVSFYNSPLHF. The CDR3 DNA reads as TGCGCCAGCAGCCAAGTCGTTTCCTTTTATAATTCACCCCTCCACTTT.

The chain recombines TRBV6-5 with TRBJ2-1; 8 nucleotides line up with TRBD2. The CDR3 is made up of 14 amino acids. Germline values: CDR1 MNHEY, CDR2 SVGAGI. V lost 5 bases and J lost 2; bases outside the gene matches: 2. CDR3 in amino acids: CASSPGGAYNEQFF. The CDR3, as DNA: TGTGCCAGCAGTCCGGGGGGGGCCTACAATGAGCAGTTCTTC.

The chain is built from TRBV11-1 and TRBJ2-3; D possibly corresponds to TRBD1 (5 bases). Germline lookup yields CDR1 SGHAT and CDR2 FQDESV (reference sequence). This CDR3 region has 14 residues. The germline V and J ends were trimmed by 5 bases and 7 bases, with 16 bases remaining between them. CDR3 amino acids: CASSPKWGPNTQYF. DNA for the CDR3: TGTGCCAGCAGCCCGAAGTGGGGCCCAAATACGCAGTATTTT. The full variable domain, completed using reference TRBV11-1 and TRBJ2-3, is EAEVAQSPRYKITEKSQAVAFWCDPISGHATLYWYRQILGQGPELLVQFQDESVVDDSQLPKDRFSAERLKGVDSTLKIQPAELGDSAMYLCASSPKWGPNTQYFGPGTRLTVL.

V usage is TRBV2 and J usage is TRBJ1-2, with 9 bases lining up with TRBD1. The CDR3 is 15 residues long. V was pared by 4 bases and J by 5 bases, with 8 bases of the junction left unmatched. Germline V lookup: CDR1 SNHLY, CDR2 FYNNEI. Written as DNA, the CDR3 is TGTGCCAGCAGTGCCACCGGGACAGGGCCGTATGGCTACACCTTC. This translates into CASSATGTGPYGYTF.

This chain connects TRBV19 to TRBJ1-6; no clear D gene. There are 17 residues in the CDR3. Germline lookup yields CDR1 LNHDA and CDR2 SQIVND (reference sequence). V was shortened by 3 bases and J by 0 bases, with 12 bases between the two germline ends. CDR3 nucleotide sequence: TGTGCCAGTAGTATCAGGCACATTAGCTCCTATAATTCACCCCTCCACTTT. It specifies CASSIRHISSYNSPLHF.

The gene calls are TRBV4-3 and TRBJ2-6, with 13 bases lining up with TRBD2. Looked up from germline, CDR1 is LGHNA and CDR2 is YSLEER. The V and J ends lost 3 bases and 4 bases, in that order; junction bases with no gene match: 6. This CDR3 spans 18 amino acids. CDR3 DNA sequence: TGCGCCAGCAGCCAGGGACTAGCGGGGTTGGTCGGGGCCAACGTCCTGACTTTC. It specifies CASSQGLAGLVGANVLTF.

The chain carries TRBV28 and TRBJ2-5; tentative D call: TRBD2 (5 bases). Trimming cost V 4 bases and J 4 bases, with 22 bases left between them. From germline, CDR1 is MDHEN and CDR2 SYDVKM. The CDR3 extends over 17 amino acids. In DNA, the CDR3 is TGTGCCAGCAGTTCCCTATTCCACCCCGGGGTTTTAGAGACCCAGTACTTC. It codes for CASSSLFHPGVLETQYF.

The chain links TRBV28 to TRBJ2-2, with unresolved D. The CDR3 extends over 14 amino acids. Looked up from germline, CDR1 is MDHEN and CDR2 is SYDVKM. V shed 2 bases and J shed 5 bases, with 9 bases lying between them. The CDR3 protein is CASSLSVATGELFF. The DNA for the CDR3 is TGTGCCAGCAGTTTAAGCGTTGCGACCGGGGAGCTGTTTTTT.